The next 5 T cell receptor beta chains were all read from a single sample in a study of blood T cell repertoires in COVID-19. The data were produced by immunoSEQ multiplex PCR, yet TCRdb's version contains in-frame clones alone and is incomplete. Found here are 75,000 to 95,000 clones, just under 85% of them singletons; the top ten hold 18%. Sequenced: peripheral blood. Receptors originate from a man older than 75 with active or convalescent COVID-19.

The chain is built from TRBV9 and TRBJ2-3; the D gene is possibly TRBD1 (5 bases). Germline assignment: CDR1 SGDLS and CDR2 YYNGEE. The V gene lost 3 bases and the J gene lost 7 bases, with 15 bases spanning the gap. This CDR3 is 14 amino acids long. For the CDR3, the DNA is TGTGCCAGCAGCGGTGGACAAAGTCGGCATACGCAGTATTTT. Translating gives CASSGGQSRHTQYF.

The CDR3 sequence: CASSFRSGTSLIGELFF. CDR3 nucleotide sequence: TGTGCCAGCAGTTTCAGATCCGGGACTAGCCTTATCGGGGAGCTGTTTTTT. The V call is TRBV5-5, the J call TRBJ2-2; 9 bases fit TRBD2. From germline, CDR1 is SGHKS and CDR2 YYEKEE (reference sequence). CDR3 length equals 17 residues. With V trimmed by 5 bases and J by 7 bases, 15 bases remained unmatched.

The rearrangement joins TRBV6-6 to TRBJ1-6; D call uncertain. Per germline, CDR1 MNHNY and CDR2 SVGAGI (reference sequence). CDR3 length: 13 amino acids. V was clipped by 2 bases and J by 9 bases, with 8 bases between them. The CDR3 region has the DNA TGTGCCAGCAGTTACGCTACAGCTTCACCCCTCCACTTT. It codes for CASSYATASPLHF.

This clone has just one count. The gene calls are TRBV5-5 and TRBJ2-5; D is uncertain. This CDR3 spans 13 amino acids. Looked up from germline, CDR1 is SGHKS and CDR2 is YYEKEE (reference sequence). Trimming stripped 0 bases from V and 5 bases from J, with 8 bases between. CDR3 sequence (DNA): TGTGCCAGCAGCTTGGAGCTCTTCGAGACCCAGTACTTC. Translated, it gives CASSLELFETQYF.

The chain joins TRBV7-2 to TRBJ2-3, with 12 nucleotides matching TRBD2. V shed 8 bases, J shed 4 bases, and the junction held 7 bases outside the gene matches. The CDR3 totals 15 residues. Germline CDR1 is SGHTA and CDR2 is FQGNSA. Here the CDR3 DNA reads TGTGCCAGCGGATTGACTAGCGGGAGCCCAGATACGCAGTATTTT. Its translation is CASGLTSGSPDTQYF.